Shown below are 2 T cell receptor beta chains from a single sample sequenced in a study of T cells in Graves' hyperthyroidism and ophthalmopathy (dated by TCRdb to between 2018 and 2021). To prepare the library, multiplex PCR was applied. The data were produced on an Illumina HiSeq 2000. Amplification of TCR beta CDR3 regions was carried out from RNA transcripts. A first-round RT-PCR of the TCR CDR3 used the HTBI primer set with the Qiagen OneStep RT-PCR kit. TCRdb handled the public reads itself, with Q25 trimming in fastp and clone calling in MiXCR, and kept productive beta chains. Each CDR3 protein gets just one entry, which takes the most common genes and DNA from the rows behind it. The sample table contains over 450,000 distinct CDR3 sequences; only one count was recorded for over 15% of them. 15% to 20% of the sample is in the top ten clones. The source material was blood. These receptors were obtained from a woman in her late teens or twenties with Graves' ophthalmopathy.

The chain uses TRBV30 and TRBJ1-4; D ambiguous. The CDR3 totals 20 residues. Germline lookup yields CDR1 GTSNPN and CDR2 SVGIG (reference sequence). Trimming cost V 0 bases and J 0 bases, with 23 bases left between them. DNA for the CDR3: TGTGCCTGGAGTGTACGGGGAGGGTACACTTTGTCTGCAACTAATGAAAAACTGTTTTTT. Residues: CAWSVRGGYTLSATNEKLFF. The variable domain in full, completed from reference TRBV30 and TRBJ1-4, reads SQTIHQWPATLVQPVGSPLSLECTVEGTSNPNLYWYRQAAGRGLQLLFYSVGIGQISSEVPQNLSASRPQDRQFILSSKKLLLSDSGFYLCAWSVRGGYTLSATNEKLFFGSGTQLSVL.

The sample holds many counts of this clonotype. The chain links TRBV6-1 to TRBJ2-5; 7 bases fit TRBD1. V lost 5 bases and J lost 2; bases outside the gene matches: 14. Germline V gives CDR1 MNHNS, CDR2 SASEGT. This CDR3 contains 17 residues. The CDR3 DNA reads TGTGCCAGCAGTCGCCCTGGTGACAGGGTGAAGCAAGAGACCCAGTACTTC. Translated, it gives CASSRPGDRVKQETQYF.